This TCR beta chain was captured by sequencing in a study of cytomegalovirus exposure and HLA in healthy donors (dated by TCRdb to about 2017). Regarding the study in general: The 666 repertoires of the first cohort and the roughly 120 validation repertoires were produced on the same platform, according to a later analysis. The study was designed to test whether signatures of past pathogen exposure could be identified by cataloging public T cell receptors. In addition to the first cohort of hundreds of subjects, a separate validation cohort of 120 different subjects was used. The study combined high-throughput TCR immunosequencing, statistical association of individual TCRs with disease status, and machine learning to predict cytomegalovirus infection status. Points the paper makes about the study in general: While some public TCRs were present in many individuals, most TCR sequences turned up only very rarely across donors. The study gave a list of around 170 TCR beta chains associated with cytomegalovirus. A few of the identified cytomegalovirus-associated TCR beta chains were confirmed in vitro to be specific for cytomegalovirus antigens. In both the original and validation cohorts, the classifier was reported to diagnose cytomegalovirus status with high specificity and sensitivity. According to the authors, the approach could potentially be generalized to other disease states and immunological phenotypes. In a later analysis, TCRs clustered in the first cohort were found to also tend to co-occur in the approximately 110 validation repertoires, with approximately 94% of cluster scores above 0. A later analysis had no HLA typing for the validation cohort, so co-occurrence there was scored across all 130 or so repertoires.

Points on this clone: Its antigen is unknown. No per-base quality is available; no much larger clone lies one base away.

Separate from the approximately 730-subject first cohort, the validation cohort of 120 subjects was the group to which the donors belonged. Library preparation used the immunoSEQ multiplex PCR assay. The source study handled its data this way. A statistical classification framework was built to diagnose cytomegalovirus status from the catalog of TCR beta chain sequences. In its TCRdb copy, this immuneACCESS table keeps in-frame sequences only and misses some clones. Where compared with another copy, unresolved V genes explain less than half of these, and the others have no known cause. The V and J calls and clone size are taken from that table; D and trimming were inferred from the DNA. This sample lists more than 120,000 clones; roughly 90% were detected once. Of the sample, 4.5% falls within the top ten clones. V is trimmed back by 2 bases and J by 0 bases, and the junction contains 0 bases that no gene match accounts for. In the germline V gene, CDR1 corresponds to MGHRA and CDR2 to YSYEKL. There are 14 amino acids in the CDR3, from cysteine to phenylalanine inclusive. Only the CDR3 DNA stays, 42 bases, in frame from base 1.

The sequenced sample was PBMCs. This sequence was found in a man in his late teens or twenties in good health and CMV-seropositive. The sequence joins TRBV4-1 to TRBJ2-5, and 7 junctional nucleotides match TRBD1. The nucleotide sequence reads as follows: TGCGCCAGCAGCCAAACAGGGGACCAAGAGACCCAGTACTTC. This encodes CASSQTGDQETQYF.